The 20 T cell receptor beta chains below were found in one sample sequenced in a study of blood T cell repertoires in COVID-19. The assay was immunoSEQ multiplex PCR, and TCRdb's table has in-frame clones only and misses some. The repertoire has 85,000 to 110,000 clones, approximately 90% of them found once; the top ten carry approximately 3%. The source material was peripheral blood. The receptors come from a man over 45 in a cohort sampled during active COVID-19.

This rearrangement joins TRBV18 to TRBJ1-5; D is uncertain. CDR1 and CDR2 (germline): KGHSH, LQKENI. The V end lost 3 bases, the J end lost 5 bases, and 8 bases lay between the germline ends. This CDR3 is 13 amino acids long. The CDR3 is CASSPNKYQPQHF. DNA of the CDR3: TGTGCCAGCTCACCGAACAAATATCAGCCCCAGCATTTT.

CDR3: CASSHRQGPGTYEQYV. The CDR3 DNA reads as TGTGCCAGCAGCCACAGACAGGGGCCAGGGACCTACGAGCAGTACGTC. V is TRBV14 and J is TRBJ2-7; 8 bases are shared with TRBD1. Germline CDR1 SGHDN, CDR2 FVKESK. The V gene end was trimmed by 3 bases and the J gene end by 2 bases; junction bases not matched to a gene: 9. The CDR3 sequence is 16 residues long.

The gene calls are TRBV15 and TRBJ1-3; possible D gene TRBD1, 5 bases. Trimming took 4 bases from V and 0 from J, leaving 10 bases between them. Germline CDR1 LNHNV, CDR2 YYDKDF (reference sequence). CDR3 length: 15 amino acids. The CDR3 loop is CATSNWGDSGNTIYF. CDR3 DNA: TGTGCCACCAGCAATTGGGGCGACTCTGGAAACACCATATATTTT. The full variable domain, completed using reference TRBV15 and TRBJ1-3, is DAMVIQNPRYQVTQFGKPVTLSCSQTLNHNVMYWYQQKSSQAPKLLFHYYDKDFNNEADTPDNFQSRRPNTSFCFLDIRSPGLGDTAMYLCATSNWGDSGNTIYFGEGSWLTVV.

The table lists this clone with a count of one. The chain uses TRBV4-2 and TRBJ1-2; D may be TRBD1 (5 bases). This CDR3 comprises 16 residues. Trimming removed 0 bases at V and 2 bases at J, with 13 bases between. CDR1 is LGHNA and CDR2 is YNFKEQ in the germline V gene. The chain's CDR3 is CASSQDGVRANYGYTF. The DNA of the CDR3 is TGTGCCAGCAGCCAAGATGGAGTCAGGGCCAACTATGGCTACACCTTC.

The chain links TRBV7-9 to TRBJ2-5, with 7 bases lining up with TRBD1. Germline trimming cut 4 bases from V and 1 base from J; bases unmatched to any gene: 9. The CDR3 consists of 16 residues. Germline V CDR1 and CDR2: SEHNR, FQNEAQ (reference sequence). Written as DNA, the CDR3 is TGTGCCAGCAGCTATGCCAAGGGGGCCTCCCAAGAGACCCAGTACTTC. Amino acid sequence: CASSYAKGASQETQYF.

The rearrangement links TRBV18 to TRBJ2-1, with 7 nucleotides matching TRBD1. Germline CDR1 reads KGHSH; CDR2 reads LQKENI. The CDR3 runs 13 residues. The V segment lost 3 bases and the J segment 6 bases; nucleotides outside the gene matches: 2. CDR3 loop: CASSPNRGNEQFF. The CDR3 DNA sequence: TGTGCCAGCTCACCGAACAGGGGCAATGAGCAGTTCTTC.

CDR3 DNA sequence: TGTGCCAGCAAACGGAGCTCCTATAATTCACCCCTCCACTTT. Protein product: CASKRSSYNSPLHF. The chain links TRBV2 to TRBJ1-6; D is unclear. CDR3 length: 14 amino acids. Trimming shortened V by 7 bases and J by 0 bases, and 7 bases separated the two germline ends. Germline CDR1 reads SNHLY; CDR2 reads FYNNEI. Full variable domain (rest looked up from reference TRBV2 and TRBJ1-6): EPEVTQTPSHQVTQMGQEVILRCVPISNHLYFYWYRQILGQKVEFLVSFYNNEISEKSEIFDDQFSVERPDGSNFTLKIRSTKLEDSAMYFCASKRSSYNSPLHFGNGTRLTVT.

J is TRBJ2-1 and V is TRBV7-2; D is unclear. Trimming removed 3 bases from V and 5 bases from J, with 8 bases in between. The CDR3 runs 13 residues. CDR1 is SGHTA, CDR2 FQGNSA, per germline. DNA for the CDR3: TGTGCCAGCAGCTTTAGCCTAAACAATGAGCAGTTCTTC. Translated, it gives CASSFSLNNEQFF.

This clone was detected once. This chain uses TRBV15 with TRBJ1-5, with a weak D call TRBD1 (5 bases). The V end lost 1 base, the J end lost 1 base, and 8 bases lay between the germline ends. The germline gives CDR1 LNHNV, CDR2 YYDKDF (reference sequence). The CDR3 loop spans 15 amino acids. CDR3: CATSRGGVSNQPQHF. DNA of the CDR3: TGTGCCACCAGCAGAGGGGGCGTGAGCAATCAGCCCCAGCATTTT.

The chain couples TRBV6-6 to TRBJ1-3; D perhaps matches TRBD1 (6 bases). In germline, CDR1 is MNHNY, CDR2 SVGAGI (reference sequence). The length of the CDR3 is 14 residues. V lost 6 bases and J lost 4, with 13 bases in between. CDR3 nucleotides: TGTGCCAGCAGGGGTGACAGGCTCGGAAACACCATATATTTT. Translated, it gives CASRGDRLGNTIYF.

The chain combines TRBV10-2 with TRBJ2-5; 11 bases are a match to TRBD2. Unmatched junction bases numbered 6, after V lost 6 bases and J lost 9 bases. The germline gives CDR1 WSHSY, CDR2 SAAADI. This CDR3 is 13 amino acids long. The CDR3: CASRLAGEQAQYF. For the CDR3, the DNA is TGCGCCAGCAGACTAGCGGGGGAGCAGGCCCAGTACTTC.

The chain has TRBV24-1 and TRBJ1-3, with TRBD1 identical over 12 bases. CDR3 size: 19 residues. Germline V gene lookup returns CDR1 KGHDR and CDR2 SFDVKD. The junction had 9 bases not matched to a gene; V was cut back by 4 bases and J by 0 bases. The CDR3 reads CATSDPGTGGPNSGNTIYF. Written as DNA, the CDR3 is TGTGCCACCAGTGACCCCGGGACAGGGGGCCCAAACTCTGGAAACACCATATATTTT.

The chain joins TRBV2 to TRBJ1-2; the D gene is possibly TRBD1 (6 bases). The ends were cut back, 6 bases at V and 5 bases at J, with 19 bases in the middle. The CDR3 sequence is 15 residues long. The germline gives CDR1 SNHLY, CDR2 FYNNEI. CDR3 sequence (DNA): TGTGCCAGCAGCGAGGACAGTCGACGTATTTATGGCTACACCTTC. It translates to CASSEDSRRIYGYTF.

The chain uses TRBV7-2 and TRBJ2-6, with 9 bases fitting TRBD1. The V and J ends lost 5 bases and 0 bases, in that order; junction bases with no gene match: 8. The CDR3 spans 18 residues. Germline V gene lookup returns CDR1 SGHTA and CDR2 FQGNSA. CDR3 region: CASSAAGQGPSGANVLTF. The CDR3 bases are TGTGCCAGCAGCGCCGCGGGACAGGGTCCCTCTGGGGCCAACGTCCTGACTTTC.

The V and J genes are TRBV5-3 and TRBJ2-1, with D hard to call. TRBV5-3 is classed as an ORF, of uncertain function. Deletions cut 3 bases from V and 4 bases from J, with 11 bases between. The length of the CDR3 is 14 residues. CDR3 residues: CARSSATSYNEQFF. The CDR3 DNA is TGTGCCAGAAGCTCCGCGACATCTTACAATGAGCAGTTCTTC.

A single count supports this clone. The chain has TRBV19 and TRBJ2-1; TRBD2 matches 8 bases. Germline V gene lookup returns CDR1 LNHDA and CDR2 SQIVND (reference sequence). The CDR3 is made up of 14 amino acids. The J segment lost 15 bases and the V segment lost 3 bases, leaving 13 bases of the junction unmatched. CDR3 region: CASSMALTSGVPFF. The CDR3 DNA reads TGTGCCAGTAGTATGGCCCTTACTAGCGGCGTCCCGTTCTTC.

The CDR3, as DNA: TGTGCCAGCAGCCAAGTGAGTCACAGGGGGTTCACCGGGGAGCTGTTTTTT. This encodes CASSQVSHRGFTGELFF. This chain joins TRBV4-2 and TRBJ2-2, with 8 nucleotides matching TRBD1. With 1 base clipped from V and 4 bases from J, the junction kept 8 bases outside the gene matches. Germline CDR1 LGHNA, CDR2 YNFKEQ. This CDR3 has 17 amino acids.

V is TRBV6-1 and J is TRBJ2-1; the D gene is possibly TRBD2 (7 bases). Germline V lookup: CDR1 MNHNS, CDR2 SASEGT. Between the trimmed V and J ends, which lost 0 bases and 14 bases, there was a span of 14 bases. The CDR3 covers 13 residues. The CDR3 region is CASSEARGGGEFF. CDR3 bases: TGTGCCAGCAGTGAAGCGCGAGGGGGGGGTGAGTTCTTC.

This sequence joins TRBV6-5 and TRBJ2-2, with D unresolved. The germline V gene has CDR1 MNHEY and CDR2 SVGAGI. There are 13 residues in the CDR3. V was pared by 6 bases and J by 1 base, with 6 bases between. The CDR3 loop reads CASRTGNTGELFF. CDR3 sequence (DNA): TGTGCCAGCAGGACGGGGAACACCGGGGAGCTGTTTTTT.

The chain combines TRBV13 with TRBJ1-6; no clear D gene. CDR3 length: 14 residues. CDR1 is PRHDT and CDR2 is FYEKMQ in the germline V gene (reference sequence). The V end was cut by 5 bases, the J end by 5 bases, with 10 bases between. CDR3 sequence: CASSLWRDNSPLHF. The DNA of the CDR3 is TGTGCCAGCAGCCTTTGGAGGGATAATTCACCCCTCCACTTT.